A selection of T cell receptor beta chains follows, all from one sample in a study of shared clonotypes between healthy human individuals. Assay used: immunoSEQ multiplex PCR; TCRdb lists only in-frame clones, some missing. The sample carries about 980,000 clones, roughly 72% recorded once. The sequencing input was memory CD4+ T cells sorted from blood. Source of these receptors: a young man in good health. CDR3s include the opening cysteine and the closing phenylalanine or tryptophan. D genes are given only for firm matches. Clone size appears in some rows only: once, few, many, or a class for an expanded clone.

DNA: TGCGCCAGCAGCCAAGAGTTAGCGGGAGCGTATGAGACCCAGTACTTC; CDR3: CASSQELAGAYETQYF; J: TRBJ2-5; size: -; V: TRBV4-3; D: TRBD2
DNA: TGTGCCAGCAGCTTAGTCTTAGGAGAAAAACTGTTTTTT; CDR3: CASSLVLGEKLFF; J: TRBJ1-4; size: -; V: TRBV11-2; D: -
DNA: TGTGCCAGCAGCTTGGGGACAGGGGGCACCGTGACCCAGTACTTC; CDR3: CASSLGTGGTVTQYF; J: TRBJ2-5; size: -; V: TRBV11-2; D: TRBD1
DNA: TGTGCCAGTAGTGGAGTTCGCACAGATACGCAGTATTTT; CDR3: CASSGVRTDTQYF; J: TRBJ2-3; size: -; V: TRBV19; D: -
DNA: TGTGCCAGCAGCTTCCAAATCTCTGGGGCCAACGTCCTGACTTTC; CDR3: CASSFQISGANVLTF; J: TRBJ2-6; size: -; V: TRBV7-2; D: -
DNA: TGCAGCGTTGAAGATCGTCAACCAGGGAGATATGGAGAGCAGTACTTC; CDR3: CSVEDRQPGRYGEQYF; J: TRBJ2-7; size: -; V: TRBV29-1; D: -
DNA: TGTGCCAGCAGTGGAGACGGAGGGGGCACTGAAGCTTTCTTT; CDR3: CASSGDGGGTEAFF; J: TRBJ1-1; size: -; V: TRBV6-1; D: -
DNA: TGTGCCAGTAGTCGTCGGGACAGGGGAACTGAAGCTTTCTTT; CDR3: CASSRRDRGTEAFF; J: TRBJ1-1; size: -; V: TRBV19; D: TRBD1
DNA: TGTGCCAGCAGAGCCCGGGACAGAGATAATCAGCCCCAGCATTTT; CDR3: CASRARDRDNQPQHF; J: TRBJ1-5; size: -; V: TRBV6-1; D: TRBD1
DNA: TGTGCCAGCAGTTACGCGGGACATCAGCCCCAGCATTTT; CDR3: CASSYAGHQPQHF; J: TRBJ1-5; size: few; V: TRBV28; D: -
DNA: TGTGCCAGCAGCTTGGGAGGGAGTTTGCCCTACGAGCAGTACTTC; CDR3: CASSLGGSLPYEQYF; J: TRBJ2-7; size: -; V: TRBV5-4; D: -
DNA: TGTGCCATCAGTGACGGGGGCTTAAGCGAAAAACTGTTTTTT; CDR3: CAISDGGLSEKLFF; J: TRBJ1-4; size: -; V: TRBV10-3; D: -
DNA: TGTGCCAGCAGCTCCCAGACCCGAATTGGGGGCTACACCTTC; CDR3: CASSSQTRIGGYTF; J: TRBJ1-2; size: -; V: TRBV7-2; D: -
DNA: TGTGCCAGCAGTGGGGACAGGGGCGCAAACTCTGGGGCCAACGTCCTGACTTTC; CDR3: CASSGDRGANSGANVLTF; J: TRBJ2-6; size: -; V: TRBV28; D: TRBD1
DNA: TGTGCGCAGCGAGACCGGCAGAGAGGAGAAAAACTGTTTTTT; CDR3: CAQRDRQRGEKLFF; J: TRBJ1-4; size: few; V: TRBV30; D: -
DNA: TGCGCCAGCAGCTTGGGAGTAGTCGGTCCAGATACGCAGTATTTT; CDR3: CASSLGVVGPDTQYF; J: TRBJ2-3; size: -; V: TRBV5-1; D: -
DNA: TGTGCCAGCAGCCCCACTAGCGGGGGCCTCACAGATACGCAGTATTTT; CDR3: CASSPTSGGLTDTQYF; J: TRBJ2-3; size: few; V: TRBV7-9; D: TRBD2
DNA: TGTGCCAGCAGTCCTATGACGGTAGCCAAAAACATTCAGTACTTC; CDR3: CASSPMTVAKNIQYF; J: TRBJ2-4; size: few; V: TRBV27; D: -
DNA: TGTGCCAGTAGCCCAAGGACAGGCATGAACTATGGCTACACCTTC; CDR3: CASSPRTGMNYGYTF; J: TRBJ1-2; size: -; V: TRBV19; D: TRBD1
DNA: TGTGCCAGCAGCTTAACCGCGGGTGAGCAGTTCTTC; CDR3: CASSLTAGEQFF; J: TRBJ2-1; size: -; V: TRBV7-3; D: -
DNA: TGTGCCAGCAGCCCGACAGGGGGAAACATTCAGTACTTC; CDR3: CASSPTGGNIQYF; J: TRBJ2-4; size: -; V: TRBV5-8; D: TRBD1
DNA: TGTGCCAGCAGGGATGGGGGGGGCCCAAACATTCAGTACTTC; CDR3: CASRDGGGPNIQYF; J: TRBJ2-4; size: -; V: TRBV7-2; D: -
DNA: TGTGCCAGCAGCAAGGACAGGGCAACCTACGAGCAGTACTTC; CDR3: CASSKDRATYEQYF; J: TRBJ2-7; size: -; V: TRBV7-9; D: TRBD1
DNA: TGTGCCAGCAGTGAAAGGAGCGACAGGACCACAGATACGCAGTATTTT; CDR3: CASSERSDRTTDTQYF; J: TRBJ2-3; size: -; V: TRBV6-1; D: -
DNA: TGCGCCAGCAGCTTGCAAGGGGGAGTGTACGAGCAGTACTTC; CDR3: CASSLQGGVYEQYF; J: TRBJ2-7; size: -; V: TRBV5-1; D: -
DNA: TGTGCCAGCAGCCGGGATCTGAGCTCCTACGAGCAGTACTTC; CDR3: CASSRDLSSYEQYF; J: TRBJ2-7; size: many; V: TRBV9; D: -
DNA: TGTGCCAGCAGCCACGTGATTGTCGGGGAGCTGTTTTTT; CDR3: CASSHVIVGELFF; J: TRBJ2-2; size: once; V: TRBV14; D: -
DNA: TGTGCCAGCAGCTTAGGAATGGGGGTGACCTACAATGAGCAGTTCTTC; CDR3: CASSLGMGVTYNEQFF; J: TRBJ2-1; size: few; V: TRBV7-2; D: -
DNA: TGTGCCAGCGGAAGCACAGGGGCCAGGGACGAGCAGTACTTC; CDR3: CASGSTGARDEQYF; J: TRBJ2-7; size: once; V: TRBV28; D: TRBD1
DNA: TGTGCCAGCAGCGTAGTCCCGGGGACAGGGAACACCGGGGAGCTGTTTTTT; CDR3: CASSVVPGTGNTGELFF; J: TRBJ2-2; size: -; V: TRBV9; D: TRBD1
DNA: TGTGCCAGCAGCGCAATCCCGGGACCGGGACAGGGGGCACGGCAGCCCCAGCATTTT; CDR3: CASSAIPGPGQGARQPQHF; J: TRBJ1-5; size: once; V: TRBV9; D: TRBD1
DNA: TGCGCCAGCAGCTTGACATCACTCTCCTACGAGCAGTACTTC; CDR3: CASSLTSLSYEQYF; J: TRBJ2-7; size: -; V: TRBV5-1; D: -
DNA: TGTGCCAGCAGCGTAGTGGGAGGCCCCGGGGAGCTGTTTTTT; CDR3: CASSVVGGPGELFF; J: TRBJ2-2; size: -; V: TRBV9; D: -
DNA: TGTGCCATCAGTGAGGGGACAAGTAACGAGCAGTACTTC; CDR3: CAISEGTSNEQYF; J: TRBJ2-7; size: -; V: TRBV6-5; D: -
DNA: TGTGCCAGCAGCCCGAGGTTAAACACTGAAGCTTTCTTT; CDR3: CASSPRLNTEAFF; J: TRBJ1-1; size: few; V: TRBV9; D: -
DNA: TGTGCCAGCAGGTTGGGACAGGGAATCAATCAGCCCCAGCATTTT; CDR3: CASRLGQGINQPQHF; J: TRBJ1-5; size: -; V: TRBV6-1; D: TRBD1
DNA: TGTGCCAGCAGGGCCAAAGGAGGGGGATCCTACGAGCAGTACTTC; CDR3: CASRAKGGGSYEQYF; J: TRBJ2-7; size: -; V: TRBV2; D: -
DNA: TGTGCCAGCAGTTTGACAGGCACCCAGCATTTT; CDR3: CASSLTGTQHF; J: TRBJ1-5; size: -; V: TRBV28; D: -
DNA: TGTGCCAGCAGTGAATCAAATAGACAAATCACCTACTATGGCTACACCTTC; CDR3: CASSESNRQITYYGYTF; J: TRBJ1-2; size: -; V: TRBV2; D: -
DNA: TGCGCCAGCCGATCGGGACAGGGACGCCCGAGGGCCGGGGAGCTGTTTTTT; CDR3: CASRSGQGRPRAGELFF; J: TRBJ2-2; size: few; V: TRBV10-2; D: TRBD1
DNA: TGTGCCATCAGTGAGTCTGGGACTAAAAATGAAAAACTGTTTTTT; CDR3: CAISESGTKNEKLFF; J: TRBJ1-4; size: once; V: TRBV10-3; D: -
DNA: TGTGCCTGGAGCGTTGGGGGAAGCTCTGGAAACACCATATATTTT; CDR3: CAWSVGGSSGNTIYF; J: TRBJ1-3; size: once; V: TRBV30; D: -
DNA: TGTGCCAGTAGTATTCGGGCTTTCTTT; CDR3: CASSIRAFF; J: TRBJ1-1; size: few; V: TRBV19; D: -
DNA: TGTGCCAGCAGCTTTACAGGTTATGTGGGAGCTTTCTTT; CDR3: CASSFTGYVGAFF; J: TRBJ1-1; size: -; V: TRBV7-2; D: -
DNA: TGTGCCAGCAGGGGACTCACGACCGGGGAGCTGTTTTTT; CDR3: CASRGLTTGELFF; J: TRBJ2-2; size: few; V: TRBV6-1; D: -
DNA: TGTGCCAGCAGCTCGACAGCGAACACCGGGGAGCTGTTTTTT; CDR3: CASSSTANTGELFF; J: TRBJ2-2; size: -; V: TRBV11-2; D: -
DNA: TGTGCCATCACCCTCACTAGCGGGAGGTTTGATGAGCAGTTCTTC; CDR3: CAITLTSGRFDEQFF; J: TRBJ2-1; size: -; V: TRBV10-3; D: TRBD2
DNA: TGTGCCAGCAGTTCCTTGGACAAGTACGAGCAGTACTTC; CDR3: CASSSLDKYEQYF; J: TRBJ2-7; size: -; V: TRBV6-5; D: -
DNA: TGTGCCATCAGTAGACATCCCGGACCAATCGCGAACACCGGGGAGCTGTTTTTT; CDR3: CAISRHPGPIANTGELFF; J: TRBJ2-2; size: once; V: TRBV10-3; D: -
DNA: TGTGCCAGCAGTTATGACAAGATATCTAGCACAGATACGCAGTATTTT; CDR3: CASSYDKISSTDTQYF; J: TRBJ2-3; size: -; V: TRBV5-6; D: -
DNA: TGTGCCTTTGCTCGACAGGCGAACACTGAAGCTTTCTTT; CDR3: CAFARQANTEAFF; J: TRBJ1-1; size: few; V: TRBV30; D: -
DNA: TGCGCCAGCAGCTTGGAGCCGGGGGGTTACAATGAGCAGTTCTTC; CDR3: CASSLEPGGYNEQFF; J: TRBJ2-1; size: once; V: TRBV5-1; D: TRBD2
DNA: TGTGCTAGTGGTTTAAGGGGTTCTCATTCACCCCTCCACTTT; CDR3: CASGLRGSHSPLHF; J: TRBJ1-6; size: -; V: TRBV12-5; D: -